Included here is one T cell receptor (beta chain) sequence, with context. Its target is not known. The CDR3 has 12 amino acids. The V gene lost 1 base and the J gene lost 4 bases, with 7 bases spanning the gap. Germline V gene sequence: CDR1 GTSNPN, CDR2 SVGIG (reference sequence). As for the donors, each was a healthy bone marrow donor. These data come from a study of cytomegalovirus exposure and HLA in healthy donors. Study observations and caveats: Analysis performed later found about 17,000 TCR beta sequences associated with HLA alleles at 0.05 false discovery rate. Later, an analysis showed that TCR beta chains associated with HLA were more clonally expanded than others that were equally common. Previously analyzed data showed that most TCR beta V segments were productive at a frequency of about 87% or about 30%.

Use of 60 Vbeta and 13 Jbeta primers characterized the PCR. Clones were read by immunoSEQ multiplex PCR, and TCRdb kept only the in-frame ones, dropping some. The data hold fewer than 150,000 clones, with roughly 80% observed a single time. The sequencing sample was made of PBMCs. This chain connects TRBV30 to TRBJ1-2; D gene uncertain. This clonotype was obtained from a middle-aged man in good health and CMV-seropositive. The CDR3 sequence is CAWSGSTYGYTF. The CDR3 DNA is TGTGCCTGGAGTGGGAGTACCTATGGCTACACCTTC.